The 8 T cell receptor beta chains in this list originate from one sample, sequenced in a study of T cell responses to AZD1222 COVID-19 vaccine. The assay was immunoSEQ multiplex PCR, and TCRdb's table has in-frame clones only and misses some. The repertoire has approximately 220,000 clones, 85% to 95% of them found once; the top ten carry 1%. This sample comprised peripheral blood, obtained on day 0 of MenACWY control vaccination. The receptors derive from an adult in good health.

The chain couples TRBV5-1 to TRBJ2-7; perhaps TRBD2 as D (5 bases). The germline V gene has CDR1 SGHRS and CDR2 YFSETQ. The V gene lost 6 bases and the J gene lost 3 bases, with 19 bases spanning the gap. The CDR3 contains 15 residues. In DNA form, the CDR3 reads TGCGCCAGCACCTTAGTCCCCGGGATAAGCTACGAGCAGTACTTC. This translates into CASTLVPGISYEQYF.

The chain joins TRBV6-6 to TRBJ1-4; possible D gene TRBD1, 5 bases. There are 13 residues in the CDR3. Deletions cut 0 bases from V and 8 bases from J, with 7 bases between. Germline V gene sequence: CDR1 MNHNY, CDR2 SVGAGI (reference sequence). The DNA of the CDR3 is TGTGCCAGCAGTTACTCGGGGGAGGAAAAACTGTTTTTT. Translated: CASSYSGEEKLFF.

The chain couples TRBV11-2 to TRBJ1-2; 9 bases agree with TRBD1. The CDR3 is made up of 15 amino acids. V was pared by 5 bases and J by 0 bases, with 4 bases of the junction left unmatched. Germline CDR1 is SGHAT and CDR2 is FQNNGV. CDR3 protein: CASSPRDRANYGYTF. In DNA form, the CDR3 reads TGTGCCAGCAGCCCCCGGGACAGGGCTAACTATGGCTACACCTTC.

CDR3 nucleotide sequence: TGTGCCAGCAGCCCCGGACGGAACTATGGCTACACCTTC. Translation: CASSPGRNYGYTF. J is TRBJ1-2 and V is TRBV12-3 or TRBV12-4; D is unresolved. Deletions cut 6 bases from V and 2 bases from J, with 10 bases between. This CDR3 has 13 residues.

In DNA form, the CDR3 reads TGTGCCAGCAGTTCCCCGATCAAGACAGGGGACTACACCTTC. This gives the protein CASSSPIKTGDYTF. The chain employs TRBV6-2 or TRBV6-3 and TRBJ1-2, with 8 bases lining up with TRBD1. From germline, CDR1 is MNHEY and CDR2 SVGEGT. The CDR3 contains 14 residues. The V gene end was trimmed by 4 bases and the J gene end by 10 bases; junction bases not matched to a gene: 11.

The CDR3 reads CASSLERGRGNQPQHF. For the CDR3, the DNA is TGTGCCAGCAGCTTAGAGCGGGGCCGCGGCAATCAGCCCCAGCATTTT. The V call is TRBV7-2, the J call TRBJ1-5; D is possibly TRBD1 (5 bases). Germline V CDR1 and CDR2: SGHTA, FQGNSA. The CDR3 is 16 residues long. V was pared by 1 base and J by 2 bases, with 12 bases between.

This chain joins TRBV30 and TRBJ2-7, with 10 bases matching TRBD2. Trimming cost V 1 base and J 1 base; bases outside gene matches: 1. The length of the CDR3 is 14 residues. Germline assignment: CDR1 GTSNPN and CDR2 SVGIG (reference sequence). The CDR3 sequence is CAWSAAGGSYEQYF. Written as DNA, the CDR3 is TGTGCCTGGAGTGCAGCGGGGGGGTCCTACGAGCAGTACTTC.

The chain employs TRBV28 and TRBJ1-5; D not certain. The V end was cut by 3 bases, the J end by 1 base, with 7 bases between. The germline gives CDR1 MDHEN, CDR2 SYDVKM. This CDR3 is built from 14 residues. Written as DNA, the CDR3 is TGTGCCAGCAGTTTCCTCAGGAGCAATCAGCCCCAGCATTTT. Translating it yields CASSFLRSNQPQHF.